The 9 T cell receptor beta chains reported below all come from one sample, sequenced in a study of glioma-infiltrating T cells. Amplification of TCR alpha and beta CDR3 regions from RNA used iRepertoire nested multiplex PCR. Using its own MiXCR run on the multiplex PCR reads, TCRdb lists one record per CDR3 protein. The table includes tens of thousands of distinct CDR3 sequences, 23% detected once. The sample comprised glioma tissue, nonneoplastic brain tissue, or PBMCs (not recorded which). These TCRs come from a human donor with low-grade glioma or glioblastoma, undergoing nonglioma brain surgery, or in good health (not recorded which).

At least ten counts were recorded for this clonotype. This chain connects TRBV19 to TRBJ2-7, with 7 bases aligning to TRBD1. The junction had 4 bases not matched to a gene; V was cut back by 5 bases and J by 0 bases. This CDR3 comprises 14 residues. The V gene's germline CDR1 is LNHDA and CDR2 SQIVND (reference sequence). CDR3 nucleotide sequence: TGTGCCAGTAGTTCGGGACAGACCTCCTACGAGCAGTACTTC. It translates to CASSSGQTSYEQYF.

This clonotype was seen ten or more times. The V call is TRBV6-1, the J call TRBJ2-1; 7 bases align to TRBD2. V trimming: 0 bases; J trimming: 1 base; junction bases outside the gene matches: 3. The CDR3 has 16 residues. CDR1 and CDR2 from the germline V gene are MNHNS and SASEGT. CDR3 amino acids: CASSEAGGSSYNEQFF. CDR3 DNA: TGTGCCAGCAGTGAAGCGGGCGGGAGTTCCTACAATGAGCAGTTCTTC.

For this clonotype: With a much larger clone just one base away, this may be a read error. The rearrangement joins TRBV20-1 to TRBJ2-4; possibly TRBD1 for D (5 bases). The CDR3 totals 15 residues. Trimming pared 1 base from V and 1 base from J, leaving 11 bases between. Germline V gene data show CDR1 as DFQATT and CDR2 as SNEGSKA (reference sequence). CDR3 nucleotides: TGCAGTGCTAGAGGTCAGGGAACGGCCAAAAACATTCAGTACTTC. Translating it yields CSARGQGTAKNIQYF.

In its sample, this clonotype was seen many times. The V call is TRBV2, the J call TRBJ1-1; D not certain. V lost 6 bases and J lost 0, with 8 bases in between. The length of the CDR3 is 13 residues. Germline CDR1 reads SNHLY; CDR2 reads FYNNEI. The CDR3 spells CASSETVNTEAFF. The CDR3 DNA reads as TGTGCCAGCAGCGAGACCGTGAACACTGAAGCTTTCTTT.

This clonotype was counted ten times or more. This chain connects TRBV20-1 to TRBJ1-3; perhaps TRBD1 as D (6 bases). V was trimmed by 3 bases and J by 1 base, leaving 7 bases between them. Germline V gives CDR1 DFQATT, CDR2 SNEGSKA (reference sequence). This CDR3 is 13 amino acids long. CDR3 bases: TGCAGTGCTAGGACAGGTTCTGGAAACACCATATATTTT. Amino acid sequence: CSARTGSGNTIYF.

In its sample, this clonotype was seen many times. The chain has TRBV24-1 and TRBJ2-1; D is perhaps TRBD1 or TRBD2 (5 bases each). The V end lost 6 bases, the J end lost 6 bases, and 14 bases lay between the germline ends. The CDR3 consists of 14 residues. Per germline, CDR1 KGHDR and CDR2 SFDVKD. The CDR3 nucleotides read TGTGCCACCAGTCGAGGGGTTGGAGGCAATGAGCAGTTCTTC. Protein product: CATSRGVGGNEQFF.

Regarding this clonotype: A much larger clone differs by one base, so this may be a read error. The CDR3 loop is CASSTGTGGNDQYF. The CDR3 DNA reads TGCGCCAGCAGCACCGGGACAGGGGGCAACGACCAGTACTTC. V gene TRBV5-1 combines with J gene TRBJ2-7; 12 bases align to TRBD1. The CDR3 length is 14 residues. The germline V gene encodes CDR1 SGHRS and CDR2 YFSETQ. The full variable domain, its missing parts supplied by reference TRBV5-1 and TRBJ2-7, is KAGVTQTPRYLIKTRGQQVTLSCSPISGHRSVSWYQQTPGQGLQFLFEYFSETQRNKGNFPGRFSGRQFSNSRSEMNVSTLELGDSALYLCASSTGTGGNDQYFGPGTRLTVT.

This clonotype was recorded at least ten times. V usage is TRBV7-2 and J usage is TRBJ1-2, with TRBD1 matching over 9 bases. CDR1 is SGHTA and CDR2 is FQGNSA in the germline V gene. The CDR3 consists of 17 residues. V trimming: 4 bases; J trimming: 2 bases; junction bases outside the gene matches: 11. The DNA of the CDR3 is TGTGCCAGCAGCTCCCTCCGGGGACAGGGTACCAACTATGGCTACACCTTC. Translating gives CASSSLRGQGTNYGYTF.

On this clonotype itself: A much larger clone differs from this one at a single base, so this may be a read error. V is TRBV29-1 and J is TRBJ1-5, with a tentative D call TRBD1 (5 bases). With 1 base removed from V and 8 bases from J, the gap between germline ends came to 12 bases. CDR3 length: 13 residues. Germline values: CDR1 SQVTM, CDR2 ANQGSEA. CDR3 nucleotides: TGCAGCGTTGAAGTTGGGGGAAATAAGCCCCAGCATTTT. Protein sequence: CSVEVGGNKPQHF.